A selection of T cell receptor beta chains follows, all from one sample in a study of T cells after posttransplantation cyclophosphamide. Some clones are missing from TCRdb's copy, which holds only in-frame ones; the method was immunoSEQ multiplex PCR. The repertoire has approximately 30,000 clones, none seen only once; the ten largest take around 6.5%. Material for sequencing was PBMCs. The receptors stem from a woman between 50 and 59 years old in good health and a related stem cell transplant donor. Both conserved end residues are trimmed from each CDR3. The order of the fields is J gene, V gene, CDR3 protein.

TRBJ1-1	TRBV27	ASSFLQGEAF
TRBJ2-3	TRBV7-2	ASSPRSGRASDTQY
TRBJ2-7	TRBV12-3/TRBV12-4	ASSSTLFSYEQY
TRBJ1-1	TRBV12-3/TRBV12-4	ASSTLTGANTEAF
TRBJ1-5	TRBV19	ASSIALGSNQPQH
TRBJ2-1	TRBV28	ASSFLTRTMNEQF
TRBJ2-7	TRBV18	ASSPPTTGDGEQY
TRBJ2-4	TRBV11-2	ASGDRADIQY
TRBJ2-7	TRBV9	ASSPGQSYEQY
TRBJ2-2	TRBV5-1	ASRTGSNTGELF
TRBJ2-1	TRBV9	ASSALTGSSYNEQF
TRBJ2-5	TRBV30	AWRLAGVETQY
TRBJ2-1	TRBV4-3	ASSQDQGSYNEQF
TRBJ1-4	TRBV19	ASSDGTGVGEKLF
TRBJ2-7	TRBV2	AIQESGRGYEQY
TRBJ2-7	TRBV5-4	ASSLDLAFYEQY
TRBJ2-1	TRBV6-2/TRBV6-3	ASTPGWFHEQF
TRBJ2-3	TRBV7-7	ASSSGSGDTQY
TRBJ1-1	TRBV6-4	ASSLFMNTEAF
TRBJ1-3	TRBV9	ASSVEGGREGGNTIY
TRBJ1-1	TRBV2	ASSRQLMNTEAF
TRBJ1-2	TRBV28	ASSSRVYGYT
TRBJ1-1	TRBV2	ATKVGTGNPGAEAF
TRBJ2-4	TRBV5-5	ASSYRALAKNIQY
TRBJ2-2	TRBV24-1	ATSDPGLALNTGELF
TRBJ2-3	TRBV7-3	ASSLGLAGSSTDTQY
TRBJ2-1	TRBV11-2	ASSLGSSWDEQF
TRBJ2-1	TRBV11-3	ASSLGSGQGRGEQF
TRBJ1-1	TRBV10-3	AIRLTGDGTEAF
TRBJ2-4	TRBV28	ASSFGTGGNIQY
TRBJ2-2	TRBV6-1	ATGTAGRGTGELF
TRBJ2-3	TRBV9	ASSVEIAGVTDTQY
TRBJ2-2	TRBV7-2	ASSRQTVYSTGELF
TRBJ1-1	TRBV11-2	ASSPRSGVSTEAF
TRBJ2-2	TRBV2	ARTPGLANTGELF
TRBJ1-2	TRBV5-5	ASSLEMGLYYGYT
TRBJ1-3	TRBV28	ASRRALSGNTIY
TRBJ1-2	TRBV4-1	ASRDGHTGYT
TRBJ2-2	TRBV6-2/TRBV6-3	ASSSRLGFGGELF
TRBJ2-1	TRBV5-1	ASSLSTRLKTYNEQF
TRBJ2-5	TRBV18	ASSRGEGDQETQY
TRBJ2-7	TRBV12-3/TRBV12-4	ASSPRASPGNEQY